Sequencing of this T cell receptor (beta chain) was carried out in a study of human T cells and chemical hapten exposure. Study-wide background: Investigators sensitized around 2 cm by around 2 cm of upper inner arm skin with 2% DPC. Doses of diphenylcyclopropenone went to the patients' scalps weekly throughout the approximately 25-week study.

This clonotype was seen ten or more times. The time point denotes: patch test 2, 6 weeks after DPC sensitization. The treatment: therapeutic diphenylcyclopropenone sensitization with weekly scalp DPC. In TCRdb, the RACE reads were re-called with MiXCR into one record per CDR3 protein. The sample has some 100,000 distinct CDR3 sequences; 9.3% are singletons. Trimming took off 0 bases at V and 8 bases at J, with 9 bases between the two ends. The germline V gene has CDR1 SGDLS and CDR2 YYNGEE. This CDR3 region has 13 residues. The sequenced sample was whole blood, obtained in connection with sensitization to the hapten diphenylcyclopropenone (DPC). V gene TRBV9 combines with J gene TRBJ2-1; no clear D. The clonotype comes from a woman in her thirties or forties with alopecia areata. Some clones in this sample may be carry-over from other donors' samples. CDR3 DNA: TGTGCCAGCAGCGTAGGTCTGAGCTATGAGCAGTTCTTC. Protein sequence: CASSVGLSYEQFF.